The present T cell receptor (beta chain) was sequenced within a study of blood T cell repertoires in COVID-19. Looking at the study overall: T cells, B-cell-depleted T cells, or PBMCs provided the cDNA or gDNA that served as material.

The CDR3 covers 14 residues. Trimming removed 2 bases from V and 4 bases from J; junction bases left unmatched: 4. CDR1 and CDR2 (germline): SNHLY, FYNNEI. In the original analysis: Reference gene primers were amplified, and this amplification served to estimate nucleated cell counts. Produced via immunoSEQ multiplex PCR; TCRdb's table is partial and in-frame only. Clone size and the V and J calls come from that table; the DNA yielded D and trimming. The sample lists 87,000 or so clones, about 90% occurring once. This TCR was recovered from a woman aged 50 to 60 with active or convalescent COVID-19. The V gene is TRBV2, the J gene TRBJ1-2; TRBD1 matches at 7 bases. What was sequenced was peripheral blood. The CDR3, as DNA: TGTGCCAGCAGTGAACAAAGGACAGGCTATGGCTACACCTTC. Protein: CASSEQRTGYGYTF.